This TCR beta chain comes out of a study of T cell repertoires in cytomegalovirus infection. Trimming cost V 4 bases and J 3 bases, with 7 bases left between them. CDR1 and CDR2 (germline): ENHRY, SYGVKD. This CDR3 has 13 residues. Via MiXCR, TCRdb re-called the reads, giving one row per CDR3 protein. The sample holds 630,000 or so distinct CDR3 sequences; less than 25% are singletons and the top ten take roughly 8%. Material: CD8+ T cells from PBMCs. The sequence was obtained from a human donor in good health (CMV status not recorded). Some clones in this sample may be carry-over from other donors' samples. V usage is TRBV10-3 and J usage is TRBJ2-1, with D uncertain. CDR3 nucleotide sequence: TGTGCCATCAGTGGAGGCGGCTACAATGAGCAGTTCTTC. Amino acid sequence: CAISGGGYNEQFF.